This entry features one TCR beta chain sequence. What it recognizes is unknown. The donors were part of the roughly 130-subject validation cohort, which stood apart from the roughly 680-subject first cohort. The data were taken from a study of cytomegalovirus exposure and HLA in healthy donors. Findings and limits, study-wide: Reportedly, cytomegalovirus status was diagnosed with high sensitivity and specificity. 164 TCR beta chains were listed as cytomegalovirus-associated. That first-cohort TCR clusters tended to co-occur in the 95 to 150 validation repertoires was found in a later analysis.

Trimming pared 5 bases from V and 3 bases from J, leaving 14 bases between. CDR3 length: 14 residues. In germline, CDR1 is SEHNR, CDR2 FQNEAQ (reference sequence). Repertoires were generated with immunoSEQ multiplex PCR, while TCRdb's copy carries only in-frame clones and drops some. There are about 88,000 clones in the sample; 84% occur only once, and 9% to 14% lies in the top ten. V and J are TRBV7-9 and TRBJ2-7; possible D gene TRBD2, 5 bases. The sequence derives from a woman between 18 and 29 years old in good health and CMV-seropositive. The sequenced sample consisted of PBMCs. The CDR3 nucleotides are TGTGCCAGCAGCCCACGAGCGGAGAGCTACGAGCAGTACTTC. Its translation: CASSPRAESYEQYF.